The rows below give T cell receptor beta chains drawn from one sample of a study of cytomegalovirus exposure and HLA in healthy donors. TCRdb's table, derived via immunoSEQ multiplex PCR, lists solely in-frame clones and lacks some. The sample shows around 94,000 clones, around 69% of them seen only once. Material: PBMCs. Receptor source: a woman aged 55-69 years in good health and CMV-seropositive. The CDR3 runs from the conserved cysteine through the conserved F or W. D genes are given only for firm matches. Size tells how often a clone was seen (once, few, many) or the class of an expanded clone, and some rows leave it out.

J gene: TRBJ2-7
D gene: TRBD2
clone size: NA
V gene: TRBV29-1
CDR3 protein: CSVGGGPSGRSYEQYF
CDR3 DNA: TGCAGCGTGGGAGGCGGGCCTAGCGGGAGATCCTACGAGCAGTACTTC

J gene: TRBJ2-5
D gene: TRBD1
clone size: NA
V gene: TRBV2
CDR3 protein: CASSRTGWETQYF
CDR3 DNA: TGTGCCAGCAGTCGGACAGGGTGGGAGACCCAGTACTTC

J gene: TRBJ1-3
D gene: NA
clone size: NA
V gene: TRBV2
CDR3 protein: CASSGTASSGNTIYF
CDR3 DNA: TGTGCCAGCAGTGGGACAGCCAGCTCTGGAAACACCATATATTTT

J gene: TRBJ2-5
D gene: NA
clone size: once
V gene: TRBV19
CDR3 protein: CASRIRLCAQYF
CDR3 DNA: TGTGCCAGTAGGATCAGGCTTTGCGCCCAGTACTTC

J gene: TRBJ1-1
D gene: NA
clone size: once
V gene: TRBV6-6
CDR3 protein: CASSYVAAGSTEAFF
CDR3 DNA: TGTGCCAGCAGTTATGTGGCGGCCGGGAGCACTGAAGCTTTCTTT

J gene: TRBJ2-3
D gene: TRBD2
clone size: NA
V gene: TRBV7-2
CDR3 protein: CASSLVRGRAGSTDTQYF
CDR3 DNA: TGTGCCAGCAGCTTAGTTCGCGGGAGGGCTGGGAGCACAGATACGCAGTATTTT

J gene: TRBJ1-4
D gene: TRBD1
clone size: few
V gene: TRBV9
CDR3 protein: CASSVGTGNEKLFF
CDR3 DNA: TGTGCCAGCAGCGTGGGGACAGGGAATGAAAAACTGTTTTTT

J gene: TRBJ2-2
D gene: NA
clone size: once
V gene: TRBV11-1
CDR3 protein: CASNGQRNTGELFF
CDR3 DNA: TGTGCCAGCAACGGACAGCGCAACACCGGGGAGCTGTTTTTT

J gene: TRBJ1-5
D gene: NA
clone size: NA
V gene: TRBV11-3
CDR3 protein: CASSRDYYSNQPQHF
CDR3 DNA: TGTGCCAGCAGCAGGGACTACTATAGCAATCAGCCCCAGCATTTT

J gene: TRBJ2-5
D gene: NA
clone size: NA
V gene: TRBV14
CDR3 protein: CASSQVASQETQYF
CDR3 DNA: TGTGCCAGCAGCCAAGTTGCTAGCCAAGAGACCCAGTACTTC

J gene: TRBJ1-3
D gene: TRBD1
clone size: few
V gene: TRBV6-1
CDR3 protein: CASTQQGAWGNTIYF
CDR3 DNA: TGTGCCAGTACGCAACAGGGGGCATGGGGAAACACCATATATTTT

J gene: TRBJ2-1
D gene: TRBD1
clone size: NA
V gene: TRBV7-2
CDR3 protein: CASSLEVGQANEQFF
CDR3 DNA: TGTGCCAGCAGCTTAGAAGTGGGACAGGCCAATGAGCAGTTCTTC